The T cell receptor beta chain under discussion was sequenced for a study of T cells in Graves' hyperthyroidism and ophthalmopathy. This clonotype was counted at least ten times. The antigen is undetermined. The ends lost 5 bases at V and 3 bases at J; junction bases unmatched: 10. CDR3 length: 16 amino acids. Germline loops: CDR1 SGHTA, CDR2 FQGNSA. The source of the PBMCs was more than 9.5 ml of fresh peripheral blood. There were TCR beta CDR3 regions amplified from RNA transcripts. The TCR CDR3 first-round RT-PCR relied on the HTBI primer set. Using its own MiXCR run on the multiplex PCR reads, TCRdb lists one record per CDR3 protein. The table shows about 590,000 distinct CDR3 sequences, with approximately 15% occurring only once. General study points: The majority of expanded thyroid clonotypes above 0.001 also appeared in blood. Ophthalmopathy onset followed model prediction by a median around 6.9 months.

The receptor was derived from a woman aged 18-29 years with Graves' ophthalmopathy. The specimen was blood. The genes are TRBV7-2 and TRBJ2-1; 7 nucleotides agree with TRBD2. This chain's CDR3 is CASSRLGRALYNEQFF. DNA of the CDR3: TGTGCCAGCAGCCGGCTTGGGAGGGCCCTCTACAATGAGCAGTTCTTC.